The 4 T cell receptor beta chains below all came from one sample that was sequenced in a study of CD8 T cells in ankylosing spondylitis. One entry per CDR3 protein, called by TCRdb with MiXCR from the 5' RACE reads. The top ten hold nearly 10% of the sample, which has approximately 100,000 distinct CDR3 sequences, roughly 8.7% seen once. Sequenced: blood, either unsorted or a sorted T cell fraction (not recorded which). Source of these receptors: a male donor with ankylosing spondylitis or in good health (not recorded which).

At least ten counts were recorded for this clonotype. V is TRBV3-1 and J is TRBJ1-5; D is ambiguous. This CDR3 comprises 14 residues. Germline CDR1 and CDR2: LGHDT and YNNKEL (reference sequence). The germline V and J ends were trimmed by 4 bases and 0 bases, with 7 bases remaining between them. The CDR3 reads CASSLRSSNQPQHF. DNA for the CDR3: TGTGCCAGCAGCCTAAGGAGTAGCAATCAGCCCCAGCATTTT.

This clonotype was detected ten times or more. This chain joins TRBV11-2 and TRBJ1-5; D call uncertain. From germline, CDR1 is SGHAT and CDR2 FQNNGV. This CDR3 spans 14 amino acids. Trimming took 5 bases from V and 3 from J, leaving 11 bases between them. The CDR3 region is CASSPGGHNQPQHF. In nucleotides, the CDR3 is TGTGCCAGCAGCCCGGGCGGCCACAATCAGCCCCAGCATTTT. Variable domain in full (rest from reference TRBV11-2 and TRBJ1-5): EAGVAQSPRYKIIEKRQSVAFWCNPISGHATLYWYQQILGQGPKLLIQFQNNGVVDDSQLPKDRFSAERLKGVDSTLKIQPAKLEDSAVYLCASSPGGHNQPQHFGDGTRLSIL.

This clonotype was counted ten times or more. This chain links TRBV12-3 or TRBV12-4 with TRBJ1-2; no clear D. V lost 5 bases and J 7 bases, leaving 11 bases between the germline ends. The CDR3 is 12 residues long. CDR3 in DNA: TGTGCCAGCAGTCCTACCAGCAGTGGCTACACCTTC. Protein product: CASSPTSSGYTF.

This clonotype was observed at least ten times. CDR3 coding DNA: TGCGCCAGCAGCTCGGGACAGGGGGCCTACTATGGCTACACCTTC. It specifies CASSSGQGAYYGYTF. The chain joins TRBV5-1 to TRBJ1-2, with TRBD1 matching over 12 bases. Germline V gene lookup returns CDR1 SGHRS and CDR2 YFSETQ. V lost 3 bases and J lost 3; bases outside the gene matches: 3. The CDR3 sequence is 15 residues long.